This passage covers 29 T cell receptor beta chains from one sample sequenced in a study of neurological immune-mediated disorders. TCRdb re-derived calls from the 5' RACE reads in MiXCR, one entry per CDR3 protein. There are some 50,000 distinct CDR3 sequences in the sample; about 2% occur only once, and approximately 2.3% lies in the top ten. The sample consisted of PBMCs. These receptors were obtained from a woman aged 40-49 years with multiple sclerosis.

This clonotype came up many times. This CDR3 is CASSQTGGQETQYF. For the CDR3, the DNA is TGCGCCAGCAGCCAGACAGGGGGCCAAGAGACCCAGTACTTC. The J gene is TRBJ2-5, the V gene TRBV5-1; 9 bases are a match to TRBD1. This CDR3 spans 14 amino acids. Germline V gene sequence: CDR1 SGHRS, CDR2 YFSETQ. The ends lost 4 bases at V and 1 base at J; junction bases unmatched: 2.

In its sample, this clonotype was seen many times. V and J are TRBV20-1 and TRBJ2-1; 14 bases align to TRBD2. The germline V gene has CDR1 DFQATT and CDR2 SNEGSKA (reference sequence). V shed 2 bases and J 5 bases; nucleotides not matched to a gene: 14. The CDR3 is 19 amino acids. The CDR3 sequence is CSARTRHWTSGGKNNEQFF. Written as DNA, the CDR3 is TGCAGTGCTAGAACTCGACACTGGACTAGCGGGGGGAAAAACAATGAGCAGTTCTTC.

This clonotype has a count of ten or more. The chain joins TRBV15 to TRBJ2-3; tentative D call: TRBD2 (6 bases). The CDR3 consists of 15 residues. Germline loops: CDR1 LNHNV, CDR2 YYDKDF (reference sequence). V was cut by 2 bases and J by 0 bases, with 9 bases left in between. CDR3 residues: CATSRQGGSTDTQYF. CDR3 DNA: TGTGCCACCAGCAGACAGGGAGGTAGCACAGATACGCAGTATTTT.

This clonotype was observed a few times. The chain combines TRBV6-2 or TRBV6-3 with TRBJ2-7, with 15 bases lining up with TRBD2. The CDR3 is 19 residues long. V dropped 6 bases and J dropped 0; count of bases not matched to a gene: 12. The germline V gene encodes CDR1 MNHEY and CDR2 SVGEGT. The CDR3 DNA sequence: TGTGCCAGCAGAACTCCCACGGGACTAGCGGGGGGCCGCTCCTACGAGCAGTACTTC. Amino acid sequence: CASRTPTGLAGGRSYEQYF.

In its sample, this clonotype was seen many times. The chain carries TRBV5-1 and TRBJ1-1; no reliable D call. With 6 bases removed from V and 0 bases from J, the gap between germline ends came to 9 bases. The CDR3 sequence is 13 residues long. The germline CDR1 and CDR2 sequences are SGHRS and YFSETQ. The CDR3 reads CASKNQVNTEAFF. The DNA of the CDR3 is TGCGCCAGCAAGAACCAAGTGAACACTGAAGCTTTCTTT.

Ten or more counts support this clonotype. V and J are TRBV4-1 and TRBJ1-3; D not resolved. Germline loops: CDR1 MGHRA, CDR2 YSYEKL. This CDR3 is built from 16 residues. V lost 0 bases and J lost 0, with 9 bases in between. Here the CDR3 DNA reads TGCGCCAGCAGCCAAGAATCCCCAGGCTCTGGAAACACCATATATTTT. This sequence encodes CASSQESPGSGNTIYF.

This clonotype was counted many times. The chain is built from TRBV11-2 and TRBJ2-7; D may correspond to TRBD1 or TRBD2 (5 bases each). CDR3 length: 14 amino acids. Germline V CDR1 and CDR2: SGHAT, FQNNGV. V lost 3 bases and J 4 bases, leaving 13 bases between the germline ends. DNA of the CDR3: TGTGCCAGCAGCTTCGGGGCGTCGGCTTACGAGCAGTACTTC. It yields the protein CASSFGASAYEQYF.

This clonotype showed up many times. This could be a read error, since a much larger clone is one nucleotide away. The final CDR3 position lacks the conserved phenylalanine or tryptophan, pointing to a likely read error. It is unclear where the CDR3 begins or ends on the DNA, so no DNA is shown, and the CDR3 is as TCRdb lists it. The chain couples TRBV9 to TRBJ1-1; whether TRBD1, the table's D call, matches the DNA was not checked. The CDR3 extends over 9 residues, inclusive of both ends. The germline CDR1 and CDR2 sequences are SGDLS and YYNGEE. The CDR3 loop reads CASKMFRQV.

The sample holds many counts of this clonotype. V gene TRBV28 combines with J gene TRBJ1-4, with 8 bases matching TRBD1. This CDR3 comprises 15 residues. Trimming removed 4 bases from V and 4 bases from J; junction bases left unmatched: 5. Germline CDR1 is MDHEN and CDR2 is SYDVKM. The CDR3 nucleotides read TGTGCCAGCAGTTCACAGGGGGGAGGTAATGAAAAACTGTTTTTT. Protein sequence: CASSSQGGGNEKLFF.

This clonotype was observed at least ten times. The chain links TRBV4-1 to TRBJ1-2, with 7 bases fitting TRBD1. This CDR3 has 15 amino acids. V dropped 4 bases and J dropped 4; count of bases not matched to a gene: 9. Per germline, CDR1 MGHRA and CDR2 YSYEKL. CDR3 region: CASSRETGPFYGYTF. Written as DNA, the CDR3 is TGCGCCAGCAGCCGAGAGACAGGGCCATTCTATGGCTACACCTTC.

This clonotype appeared many times. The chain joins TRBV14 to TRBJ2-1; tentatively, D is TRBD1 (5 bases). Trimming pared 1 base from V and 2 bases from J, leaving 12 bases between. CDR1 is SGHDN, CDR2 FVKESK, per germline. CDR3 length: 16 residues. As DNA, the CDR3 is TGTGCCAGCAGCCAAGTCTCAGGGTATCCCTACAATGAGCAGTTCTTC. This codes for CASSQVSGYPYNEQFF.

Concerning this clonotype itself: Relative to the germline gene, one junction end is altered; a read error may explain this. The gene calls are TRBV10-1 and TRBJ1-1; 7 bases fit TRBD1. This CDR3 spans 13 amino acids. Per germline, CDR1 WNHNN and CDR2 SYGVQD (reference sequence). The CDR3 reads CASREYRGTEAFF. The CDR3 DNA is TGCGCCAGCAGAGAGTACAGGGGCACTGAAGCTTTCTTT.

In its sample, this clonotype was seen many times. This chain uses TRBV27 with TRBJ2-3; 10 nucleotides align to TRBD2. Trimming took 5 bases from V and 1 from J; bases not matched to a gene: 6. Germline CDR1 MNHEY, CDR2 SMNVEV (reference sequence). CDR3 length: 16 residues. The CDR3 region is CASSRLAGEGTDTQYF. DNA of the CDR3: TGTGCCAGCAGTCGTCTAGCGGGGGAAGGCACAGATACGCAGTATTTT.

This clonotype was detected ten times or more. V usage is TRBV5-1 and J usage is TRBJ2-1; D perhaps matches TRBD1 (6 bases). This CDR3 contains 15 residues. CDR1 and CDR2 (germline): SGHRS, YFSETQ. V gave up 1 base and J gave up 4 bases, with 12 bases separating them. In nucleotides, the CDR3 is TGCGCCAGCAGCTTGTGGGGACAAGAGTACAATGAGCAGTTCTTC. It encodes CASSLWGQEYNEQFF.

In its sample, this clonotype was seen many times. J is TRBJ2-3 and V is TRBV20-1, with 8 nucleotides matching TRBD2. Germline V gives CDR1 DFQATT, CDR2 SNEGSKA (reference sequence). The CDR3 length is 15 residues. With V trimmed by 3 bases and J by 4 bases, 9 bases remained unmatched. CDR3 bases: TGCAGTGCTAGCCGGGGACTAGGATTGGCAGATACGCAGTATTTT. As protein: CSASRGLGLADTQYF.

This clonotype came up many times. V gene TRBV20-1 combines with J gene TRBJ1-2, with D perhaps TRBD1 (6 bases). The germline V gene has CDR1 DFQATT and CDR2 SNEGSKA (reference sequence). This CDR3 has 13 residues. The V end was cut by 5 bases, the J end by 7 bases, with 17 bases between. In nucleotides, the CDR3 is TGCAGTGCTCCTCGGGGGCTCGCGGGTGGCTACACCTTC. It specifies CSAPRGLAGGYTF.

In its sample, this clonotype was seen many times. The rearrangement uses TRBV20-1 and TRBJ2-7; TRBD1 is a possible D gene (6 bases). Trimming removed 5 bases at V and 2 bases at J, with 13 bases between. Germline CDR1 and CDR2: DFQATT and SNEGSKA (reference sequence). The CDR3 consists of 13 residues. The CDR3 here is CSARTGTTYEQYF. CDR3 sequence (DNA): TGCAGTGCTCGAACCGGGACAACCTACGAGCAGTACTTC.

The sample holds many counts of this clonotype. The chain has TRBV3-1 and TRBJ1-1; D gene ambiguous. Trimming pared 0 bases from V and 1 base from J, leaving 9 bases between. The CDR3 covers 15 residues. The germline V gene encodes CDR1 LGHDT and CDR2 YNNKEL (reference sequence). The CDR3 reads CASSQDSSWNTEAFF. For the CDR3, the DNA is TGTGCCAGCAGCCAAGATTCAAGCTGGAACACTGAAGCTTTCTTT.

This clonotype was detected ten times or more. The rearrangement joins TRBV20-1 to TRBJ2-5; the match to TRBD1 covers 9 bases. CDR3 size: 16 residues. V lost 1 base, J lost 6 bases, and 12 bases stayed unmatched. From germline, CDR1 is DFQATT and CDR2 SNEGSKA (reference sequence). The CDR3 DNA is TGCAGTGCTAGAGTCCCCGGGACAGGGTGGTTAAAGACCCAGTACTTC. Translating it yields CSARVPGTGWLKTQYF.

Ten or more counts support this clonotype. DNA of the CDR3: TGTGCCAGCAGCGTGGACAGTAACTATGGCTACACCTTC. Translation: CASSVDSNYGYTF. This sequence joins TRBV5-4 and TRBJ1-2, with a weak D call TRBD1 (6 bases). V was clipped by 4 bases and J by 1 base, with 8 bases between them. This CDR3 contains 13 residues. Germline-derived CDR1 and CDR2 are SGHNT and YYREEE (reference sequence).

This clonotype was counted at least ten times. J is TRBJ2-3 and V is TRBV20-1, with unresolved D. Germline loops: CDR1 DFQATT, CDR2 SNEGSKA (reference sequence). This CDR3 is 15 amino acids long. Trimming cost V 0 bases and J 1 base, with 11 bases left between them. CDR3 residues: CSARDMGFGTDTQYF. The CDR3, as DNA: TGCAGTGCTAGAGATATGGGATTCGGCACAGATACGCAGTATTTT.

In its sample, this clonotype was seen many times. The chain links TRBV29-1 to TRBJ1-2, with a possible D match to TRBD1 (5 bases). This CDR3 region has 12 residues. The V gene lost 3 bases and the J gene lost 6 bases, with 11 bases spanning the gap. Germline CDR1 reads SQVTM; CDR2 reads ANQGSEA. The CDR3 DNA reads as TGCAGCGTTGAGTCAAGGGGAAATGGCTACACCTTC. Encoded protein: CSVESRGNGYTF.

This clonotype was seen ten or more times. The chain joins TRBV5-1 to TRBJ2-7, with 11 bases matching TRBD2. Germline values: CDR1 SGHRS, CDR2 YFSETQ. This CDR3 comprises 15 residues. V was clipped by 4 bases and J by 4 bases; unmatched bases: 7. The CDR3 loop reads CASSTSTSGAYEQYF. The CDR3 DNA follows: TGCGCCAGCAGCACCTCGACTAGCGGGGCATACGAGCAGTACTTC. The full variable domain, with the rest looked up from reference TRBV5-1 and TRBJ2-7, is KAGVTQTPRYLIKTRGQQVTLSCSPISGHRSVSWYQQTPGQGLQFLFEYFSETQRNKGNFPGRFSGRQFSNSRSEMNVSTLELGDSALYLCASSTSTSGAYEQYFGPGTRLTVT.

This clonotype was seen many times. The J gene is TRBJ1-1, the V gene TRBV5-1, with D possibly TRBD1 on 6 matching bases. The V end was cut by 4 bases, the J end by 1 base, with 14 bases between. In germline, CDR1 is SGHRS, CDR2 YFSETQ. There are 15 residues in the CDR3. In DNA form, the CDR3 reads TGCGCCAGCAGCCCAAATACAGGGCGGAACACTGAAGCTTTCTTT. Translation: CASSPNTGRNTEAFF.

This clonotype was detected many times. V is TRBV9 and J is TRBJ2-3, with unresolved D. The germline gives CDR1 SGDLS, CDR2 YYNGEE. The V end was cut by 0 bases, the J end by 2 bases, with 10 bases between. CDR3 length equals 15 residues. This CDR3 reads CASSVGGPPTDTQYF. The CDR3 DNA sequence: TGTGCCAGCAGCGTAGGTGGACCCCCCACAGATACGCAGTATTTT.

This clonotype was detected many times. The chain employs TRBV5-1 and TRBJ1-1; D uncertain. V was cut by 0 bases and J by 1 base, with 7 bases left in between. The CDR3 is 14 amino acids. Per the germline V gene, CDR1 is SGHRS and CDR2 is YFSETQ. CDR3 residues: CASSLAWANTEAFF. CDR3 in DNA: TGCGCCAGCAGCTTGGCGTGGGCGAACACTGAAGCTTTCTTT.

This clonotype was observed many times. In nucleotides, the CDR3 is TGTGCCACCAGTGATCCACCAAACAATGAGCAGTTCTTC. This encodes CATSDPPNNEQFF. The chain uses TRBV24-1 and TRBJ2-1; D is unclear. Trimming took off 3 bases at V and 5 bases at J, with 7 bases between the two ends. This CDR3 has 13 residues. Germline CDR1 is KGHDR and CDR2 is SFDVKD.

This clonotype was counted at least ten times. This chain joins TRBV5-1 and TRBJ2-1; 9 bases map to TRBD2. With V trimmed by 3 bases and J by 6 bases, 1 base remained unmatched. The length of the CDR3 is 13 residues. Germline V gene data show CDR1 as SGHRS and CDR2 as YFSETQ. The CDR3 protein is CASSWGLANEQFF. As DNA, the CDR3 is TGCGCCAGCAGCTGGGGACTAGCCAATGAGCAGTTCTTC.

This clonotype showed up many times. The chain links TRBV5-1 to TRBJ1-1; TRBD1 might be the D (5 bases). Germline CDR1 and CDR2: SGHRS and YFSETQ. Trimming removed 4 bases at V and 0 bases at J, with 13 bases between. The CDR3 is made up of 15 amino acids. DNA of the CDR3: TGCGCCAGCAGCCCGGGGCGGAGTATGAACACTGAAGCTTTCTTT. Translated, it gives CASSPGRSMNTEAFF.